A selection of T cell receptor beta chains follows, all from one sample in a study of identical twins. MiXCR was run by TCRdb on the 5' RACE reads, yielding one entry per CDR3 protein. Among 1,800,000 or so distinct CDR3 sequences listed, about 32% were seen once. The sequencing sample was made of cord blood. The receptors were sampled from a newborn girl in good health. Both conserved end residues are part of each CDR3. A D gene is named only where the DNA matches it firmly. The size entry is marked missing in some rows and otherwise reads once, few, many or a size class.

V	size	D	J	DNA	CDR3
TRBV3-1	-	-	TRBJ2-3	TGTGCCAGCAGTCGTTCCCGAGGGGATACGCAGTATTTT	CASSRSRGDTQYF
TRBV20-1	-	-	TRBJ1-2	TGCAGTGCTAGACAAACGGCCAGGAATAACTATGGCTACACCTTC	CSARQTARNNYGYTF
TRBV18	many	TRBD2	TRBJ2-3	TGTGCCAGCTCACCGCTCGGGACTAGCGGGACACCAGATACGCAGTATTTT	CASSPLGTSGTPDTQYF
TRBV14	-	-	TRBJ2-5	TGTGCCAGCAGCCAAGGTGCAGTCCAAGAGACCCAGTACTTC	CASSQGAVQETQYF
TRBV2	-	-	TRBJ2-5	TGTGCCACCGGGACGGCCCAAGAGACCCAGTACTTC	CATGTAQETQYF
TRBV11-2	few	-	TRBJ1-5	TGTGCCAGCAGCTTTGTCAGGGAGCATCAGCCCCAGCATTTT	CASSFVREHQPQHF
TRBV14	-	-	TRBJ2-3	TGTGCCAGCAGCCGAAGATTGGGAGATACGCAGTATTTT	CASSRRLGDTQYF
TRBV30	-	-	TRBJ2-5	TGTGCCTGGAGAGCACTACAGGGAGCCCAAGAGACCCAGTACTTC	CAWRALQGAQETQYF
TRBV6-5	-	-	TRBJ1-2	TGTGCCAGCAGCCTTGTCCCTTTCTATGGCTACACCTTC	CASSLVPFYGYTF
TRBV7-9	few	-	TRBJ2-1	TGTGCCAGCAGCTTTTCACAGGGCAGTGAGCAGTTCTTC	CASSFSQGSEQFF
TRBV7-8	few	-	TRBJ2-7	TGTGCCAGCAGCTTAGCCAGCGGACTCTACAATGAGCAGTACTTC	CASSLASGLYNEQYF
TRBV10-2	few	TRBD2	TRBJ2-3	TGCGCCAGCAACAAAGGACTAGATCGTACGCAGTATTTT	CASNKGLDRTQYF
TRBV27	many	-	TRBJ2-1	TGTGCCAGCAGTTTATCCGCGGGACTCAGCAATGAGCAGTTCTTC	CASSLSAGLSNEQFF
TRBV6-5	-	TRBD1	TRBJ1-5	TGTGCCAGCAGCCCACAGGGGGCTCAGCAGCCCCAGCATTTT	CASSPQGAQQPQHF
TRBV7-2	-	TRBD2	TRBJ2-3	TGTGCCAGCAGCTTAACTACAAATGCGGGGGCAGATACGCAGTATTTT	CASSLTTNAGADTQYF
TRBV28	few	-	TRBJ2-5	TGTGCCAGCAGTTATGACGGGGAAAAGGGGGAGACCCAGTACTTC	CASSYDGEKGETQYF
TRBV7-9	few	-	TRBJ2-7	TGTGCCAGCAGCTTAGCTTCGTTAAGGGACACAAACTACGAGCAGTACTTC	CASSLASLRDTNYEQYF